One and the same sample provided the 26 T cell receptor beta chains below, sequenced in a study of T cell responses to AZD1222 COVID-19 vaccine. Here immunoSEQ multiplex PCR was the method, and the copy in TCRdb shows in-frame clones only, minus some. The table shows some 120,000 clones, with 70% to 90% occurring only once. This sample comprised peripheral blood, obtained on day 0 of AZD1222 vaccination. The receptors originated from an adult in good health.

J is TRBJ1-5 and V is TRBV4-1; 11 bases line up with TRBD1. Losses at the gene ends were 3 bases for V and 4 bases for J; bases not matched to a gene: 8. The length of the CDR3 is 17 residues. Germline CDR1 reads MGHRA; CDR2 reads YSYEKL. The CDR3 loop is CASSHPTGQGGNQPQHF. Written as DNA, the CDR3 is TGCGCCAGCAGCCATCCAACGGGACAGGGGGGAAATCAGCCCCAGCATTTT.

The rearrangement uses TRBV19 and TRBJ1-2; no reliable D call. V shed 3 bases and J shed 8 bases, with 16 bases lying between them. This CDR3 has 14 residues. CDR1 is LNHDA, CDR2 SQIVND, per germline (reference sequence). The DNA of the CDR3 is TGTGCCAGTAGTATCTCATCCGGACTGATCGGCTACACCTTC. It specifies CASSISSGLIGYTF.

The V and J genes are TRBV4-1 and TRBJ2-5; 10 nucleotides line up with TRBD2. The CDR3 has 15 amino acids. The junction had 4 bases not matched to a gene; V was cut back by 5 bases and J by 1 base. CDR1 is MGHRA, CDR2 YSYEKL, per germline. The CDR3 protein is CASSRSGGAQETQYF. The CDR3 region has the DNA TGCGCCAGCAGCAGGAGCGGGGGGGCCCAAGAGACCCAGTACTTC.

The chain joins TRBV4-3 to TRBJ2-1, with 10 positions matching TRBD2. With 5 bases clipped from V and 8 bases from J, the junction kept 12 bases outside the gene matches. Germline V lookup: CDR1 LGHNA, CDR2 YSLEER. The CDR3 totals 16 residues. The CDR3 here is CASSEYASSGSDEQFF. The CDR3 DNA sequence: TGCGCCAGCAGCGAGTACGCGTCTAGCGGGAGTGATGAGCAGTTCTTC.

The CDR3 here is CASSLGGTGLNYGYTF. The CDR3 DNA follows: TGTGCCAGCAGCTTAGGCGGGACAGGTCTTAACTATGGCTACACCTTC. The J gene is TRBJ1-2, the V gene TRBV11-2; 8 nucleotides align to TRBD1. The CDR3 contains 16 residues. Trimming removed 1 base from V and 1 base from J; junction bases left unmatched: 5. The germline V gene has CDR1 SGHAT and CDR2 FQNNGV.

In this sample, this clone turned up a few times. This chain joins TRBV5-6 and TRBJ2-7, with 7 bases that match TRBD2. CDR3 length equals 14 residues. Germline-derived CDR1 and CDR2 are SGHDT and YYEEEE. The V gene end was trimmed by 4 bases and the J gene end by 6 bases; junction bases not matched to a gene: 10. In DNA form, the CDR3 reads TGTGCCAGCAGCCCCGGGGGAGGGTCACGCGAGCAGTACTTC. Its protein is CASSPGGGSREQYF.

CDR3 nucleotides: TGCGCCAGCAGCTTGAATGGGGATACGCAGTATTTT. Residues: CASSLNGDTQYF. The rearrangement joins TRBV5-1 to TRBJ2-3, with unresolved D. In germline, CDR1 is SGHRS, CDR2 YFSETQ. CDR3 length equals 12 residues. Trimming shortened V by 1 base and J by 6 bases, and 6 bases separated the two germline ends.

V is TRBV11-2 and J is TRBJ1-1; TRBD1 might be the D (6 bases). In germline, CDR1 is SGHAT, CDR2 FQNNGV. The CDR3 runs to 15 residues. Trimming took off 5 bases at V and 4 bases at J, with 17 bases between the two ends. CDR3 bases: TGTGCCAGCAGCATCGGACAGCCTGGGGGCACTGAAGCTTTCTTT. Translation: CASSIGQPGGTEAFF. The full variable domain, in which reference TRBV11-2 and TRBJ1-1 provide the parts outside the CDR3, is EAGVAQSPRYKIIEKRQSVAFWCNPISGHATLYWYQQILGQGPKLLIQFQNNGVVDDSQLPKDRFSAERLKGVDSTLKIQPAKLEDSAVYLCASSIGQPGGTEAFFGQGTRLTVV.

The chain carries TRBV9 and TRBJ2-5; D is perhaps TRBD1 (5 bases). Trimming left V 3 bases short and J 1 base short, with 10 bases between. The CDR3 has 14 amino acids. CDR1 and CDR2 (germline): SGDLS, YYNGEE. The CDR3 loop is CASSGTGAQETQYF. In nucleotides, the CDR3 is TGTGCCAGCAGCGGTACTGGGGCCCAAGAGACCCAGTACTTC. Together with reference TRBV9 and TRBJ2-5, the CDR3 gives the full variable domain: DSGVTQTPKHLITATGQRVTLRCSPRSGDLSVYWYQQSLDQGLQFLIQYYNGEERAKGNILERFSAQQFPDLHSELNLSSLELGDSALYFCASSGTGAQETQYFGPGTRLLVL.

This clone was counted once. CDR3 nucleotides: TGTGCCAGCAGCCCAGGAAGGGGGTTTACCTACGAGCAGTACTTC. Protein sequence: CASSPGRGFTYEQYF. V and J are TRBV27 and TRBJ2-7; TRBD1 might be the D (6 bases). V was clipped by 6 bases and J by 2 bases, with 17 bases between them. The CDR3 has 15 residues. In germline, CDR1 is MNHEY, CDR2 SMNVEV (reference sequence).

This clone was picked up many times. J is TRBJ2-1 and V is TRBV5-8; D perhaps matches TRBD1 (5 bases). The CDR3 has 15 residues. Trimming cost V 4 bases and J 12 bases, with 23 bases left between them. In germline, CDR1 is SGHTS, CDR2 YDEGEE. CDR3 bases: TGTGCCAGCAGCCCGACAGATTCCGCTCGAGTGGGGCAGTTCTTC. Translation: CASSPTDSARVGQFF.

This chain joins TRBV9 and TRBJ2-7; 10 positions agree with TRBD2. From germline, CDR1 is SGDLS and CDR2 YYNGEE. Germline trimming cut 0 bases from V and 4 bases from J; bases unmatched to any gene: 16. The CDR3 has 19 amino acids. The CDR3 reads CASSVAPSGGASRGYEQYF. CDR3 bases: TGTGCCAGCAGCGTAGCTCCGAGCGGGGGGGCCTCTCGAGGATACGAGCAGTACTTC.

CDR3 sequence reads: CASSRQGARYEQYF. The CDR3 DNA is TGTGCCAGCAGCCGACAGGGAGCAAGGTACGAGCAGTACTTC. The chain has TRBV6-5 and TRBJ2-7, with TRBD1 matching over 7 bases. J gave up 4 bases and V 6 bases, and 9 bases lay outside the gene matches. The CDR3 is 14 amino acids. Germline V gene sequence: CDR1 MNHEY, CDR2 SVGAGI.

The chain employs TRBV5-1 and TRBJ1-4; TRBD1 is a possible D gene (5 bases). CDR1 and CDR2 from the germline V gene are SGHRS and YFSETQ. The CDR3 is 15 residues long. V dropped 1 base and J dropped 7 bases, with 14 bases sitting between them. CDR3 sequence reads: CASSLLGGMSEKLFF. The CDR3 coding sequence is TGCGCCAGCAGCTTGTTGGGGGGTATGAGTGAAAAACTGTTTTTT. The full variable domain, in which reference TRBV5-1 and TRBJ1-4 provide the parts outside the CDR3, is KAGVTQTPRYLIKTRGQQVTLSCSPISGHRSVSWYQQTPGQGLQFLFEYFSETQRNKGNFPGRFSGRQFSNSRSEMNVSTLELGDSALYLCASSLLGGMSEKLFFGSGTQLSVL.

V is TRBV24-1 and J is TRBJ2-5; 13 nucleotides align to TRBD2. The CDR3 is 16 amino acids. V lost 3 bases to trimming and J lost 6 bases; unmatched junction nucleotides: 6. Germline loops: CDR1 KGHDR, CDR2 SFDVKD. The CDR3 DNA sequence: TGTGCCACCAGTGATAGGACTAGCGGGAGTGGGAAGACCCAGTACTTC. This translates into CATSDRTSGSGKTQYF.

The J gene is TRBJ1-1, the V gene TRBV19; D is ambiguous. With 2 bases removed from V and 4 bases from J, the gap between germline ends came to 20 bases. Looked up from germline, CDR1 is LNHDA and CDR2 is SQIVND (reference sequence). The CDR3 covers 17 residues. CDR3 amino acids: CASSISLRAGWRTEAFF. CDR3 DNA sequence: TGTGCCAGTAGTATAAGTTTGAGGGCAGGCTGGCGCACTGAAGCTTTCTTT.

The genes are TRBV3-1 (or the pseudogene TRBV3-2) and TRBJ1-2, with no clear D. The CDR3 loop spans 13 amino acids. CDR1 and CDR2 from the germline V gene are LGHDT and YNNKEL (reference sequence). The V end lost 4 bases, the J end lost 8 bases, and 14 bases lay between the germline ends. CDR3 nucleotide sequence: TGTGCCAGCAGCCCCGGCAGGATCTGGGGCTACACCTTC. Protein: CASSPGRIWGYTF.

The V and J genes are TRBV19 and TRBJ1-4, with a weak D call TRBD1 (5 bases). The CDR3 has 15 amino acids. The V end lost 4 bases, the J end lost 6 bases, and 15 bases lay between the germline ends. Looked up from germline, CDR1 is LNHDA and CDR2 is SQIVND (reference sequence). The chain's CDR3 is CASSSKRGQHEKLFF. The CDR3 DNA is TGTGCCAGTAGTAGTAAAAGGGGCCAGCATGAAAAACTGTTTTTT.

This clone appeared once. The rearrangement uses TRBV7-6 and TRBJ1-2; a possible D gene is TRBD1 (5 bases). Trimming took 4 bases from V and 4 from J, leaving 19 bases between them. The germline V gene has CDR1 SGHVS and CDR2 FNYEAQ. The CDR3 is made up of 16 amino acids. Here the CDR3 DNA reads TGTGCCAGCAGCTCCATACCAAGGACATCCACCTATGGCTACACCTTC. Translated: CASSSIPRTSTYGYTF.

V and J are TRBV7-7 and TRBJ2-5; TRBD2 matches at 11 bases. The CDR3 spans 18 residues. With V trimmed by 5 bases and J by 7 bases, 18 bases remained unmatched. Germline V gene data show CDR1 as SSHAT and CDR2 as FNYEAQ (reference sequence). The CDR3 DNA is TGTGCCAGCAGCCGGGCAACTAGCGGGGGTAATAAGGAAAGGACCCAGTACTTC. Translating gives CASSRATSGGNKERTQYF.

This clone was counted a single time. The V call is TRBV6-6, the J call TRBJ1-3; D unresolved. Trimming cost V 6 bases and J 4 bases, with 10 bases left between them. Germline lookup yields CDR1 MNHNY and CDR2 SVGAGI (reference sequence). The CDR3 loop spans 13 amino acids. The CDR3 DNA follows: TGTGCCAGCAGGGAGTCCGCCGGAAACACCATATATTTT. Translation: CASRESAGNTIYF.

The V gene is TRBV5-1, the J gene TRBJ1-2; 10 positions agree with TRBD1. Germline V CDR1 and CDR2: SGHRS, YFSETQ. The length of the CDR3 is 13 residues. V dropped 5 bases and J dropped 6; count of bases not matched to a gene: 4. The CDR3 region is CASSSGQGDGYTF. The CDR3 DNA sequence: TGCGCCAGCAGTTCCGGACAGGGGGATGGCTACACCTTC.

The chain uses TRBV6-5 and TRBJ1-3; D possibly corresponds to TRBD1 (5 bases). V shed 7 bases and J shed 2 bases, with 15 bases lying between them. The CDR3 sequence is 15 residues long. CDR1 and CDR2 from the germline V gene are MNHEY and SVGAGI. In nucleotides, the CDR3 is TGTGCCAGCACCCCAAGAGGCAGGGCTGGAAACACCATATATTTT. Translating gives CASTPRGRAGNTIYF.

DNA for the CDR3: TGTGCCAGCAGCTACGAACTGGGGACAGGGATAGGGGAGCAGTTCTTC. Its protein product is CASSYELGTGIGEQFF. The rearrangement links TRBV7-9 to TRBJ2-1; 9 bases are shared with TRBD1. Germline values: CDR1 SEHNR, CDR2 FQNEAQ (reference sequence). The CDR3 length is 16 residues. J was trimmed by 10 bases and V by 4 bases; bases with no gene match: 14.

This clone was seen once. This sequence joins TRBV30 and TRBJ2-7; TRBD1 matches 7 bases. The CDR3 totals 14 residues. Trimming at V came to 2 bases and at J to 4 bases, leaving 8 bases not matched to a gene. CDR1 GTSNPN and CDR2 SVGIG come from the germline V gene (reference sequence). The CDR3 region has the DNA TGTGCCTGGAGTTATTCGGGCAGGGGGTACGAGCAGTACTTC. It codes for CAWSYSGRGYEQYF.

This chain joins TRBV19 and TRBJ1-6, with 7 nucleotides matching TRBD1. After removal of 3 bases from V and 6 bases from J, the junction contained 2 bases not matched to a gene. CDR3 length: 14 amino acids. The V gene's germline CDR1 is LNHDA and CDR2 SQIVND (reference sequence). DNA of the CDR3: TGTGCCAGTAGTATTTACAGGGGTAATTCACCCCTCCACTTT. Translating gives CASSIYRGNSPLHF. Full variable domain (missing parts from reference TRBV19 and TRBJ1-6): DGGITQSPKYLFRKEGQNVTLSCEQNLNHDAMYWYRQDPGQGLRLIYYSQIVNDFQKGDIAEGYSVSREKKESFPLTVTSAQKNPTAFYLCASSIYRGNSPLHFGNGTRLTVT.